The next 12 T cell receptor beta chains were all read from a single sample in a study of blood T cell repertoires in COVID-19. Sequencing used immunoSEQ multiplex PCR; TCRdb keeps in-frame clones, though not all of them. This sample has 120,000 or so clones, with roughly 90% found just once. The sample consisted of peripheral blood. All receptors derive from a man between 45 and 60 years old with acute or convalescent COVID-19.

The chain is built from TRBV27 and TRBJ1-1; TRBD1 matches 8 bases. The junction had 8 bases not matched to a gene; V was cut back by 6 bases and J by 2 bases. The CDR3 runs to 15 residues. CDR1 is MNHEY and CDR2 is SMNVEV in the germline V gene (reference sequence). This chain's CDR3 is CASRKTSGGNTEAFF. The CDR3 DNA reads as TGTGCCAGCAGGAAAACCTCAGGGGGCAACACTGAAGCTTTCTTT.

This clone was recorded once. V gene TRBV9 combines with J gene TRBJ1-2; no firm D call. The germline gives CDR1 SGDLS, CDR2 YYNGEE. V gave up 0 bases and J gave up 2 bases, with 8 bases separating them. There are 14 residues in the CDR3. The CDR3, as DNA: TGTGCCAGCAGCGTAGCTCCGCGGAACTATGGCTACACCTTC. Protein: CASSVAPRNYGYTF.

In its sample, this clone was seen once. The V call is TRBV24-1, the J call TRBJ1-3, with D unclear. The CDR3 runs 14 residues. V was clipped by 4 bases and J by 0 bases, with 6 bases between them. Germline lookup yields CDR1 KGHDR and CDR2 SFDVKD. CDR3 protein: CATSDRSSGNTIYF. Written as DNA, the CDR3 is TGTGCCACCAGTGACAGGTCCTCTGGAAACACCATATATTTT.

This chain connects TRBV6-2 or TRBV6-3 to TRBJ2-7, with 11 bases identical to TRBD2. This CDR3 region has 14 residues. After removal of 5 bases from V and 1 base from J, the junction contained 1 base not matched to a gene. CDR1 is MNHEY and CDR2 is SVGEGT in the germline V gene. The chain's CDR3 is CASSTSGGSYEQYF. The DNA for the CDR3 is TGTGCCAGCAGTACTAGCGGGGGATCCTACGAGCAGTACTTC.

This clone was detected only a few times. The sample has other DNA sequences that encode this CDR3 too. This rearrangement joins TRBV4-3 to TRBJ1-2, with TRBD1 matching over 8 bases. V shed 4 bases, J shed 8 bases, and the junction held 6 bases outside the gene matches. Per germline, CDR1 LGHNA and CDR2 YSLEER. The CDR3 loop spans 13 amino acids. The CDR3 spells CASSPDRAGGYTF. The CDR3, as DNA: TGCGCCAGCAGCCCGGACAGGGCAGGCGGCTACACCTTC.

The rearrangement joins TRBV19 to TRBJ2-7; tentatively, D is TRBD2 (6 bases). There are 14 residues in the CDR3. Looked up from germline, CDR1 is LNHDA and CDR2 is SQIVND (reference sequence). V shed 3 bases and J shed 2 bases, with 11 bases lying between them. CDR3 nucleotides: TGTGCCAGTAGTATTCGGGGGTATCCCTACGAGCAGTACTTC. As protein: CASSIRGYPYEQYF.

The genes are TRBV7-2 and TRBJ2-7, with 9 bases fitting TRBD1. The CDR3 contains 15 residues. V lost 5 bases to trimming and J lost 7 bases; unmatched junction nucleotides: 12. CDR1 and CDR2 (germline): SGHTA, FQGNSA. For the CDR3, the DNA is TGTGCCAGCAGCCCTGGACAGGGGTCCGTTAGGGAGCAGTACTTC. It specifies CASSPGQGSVREQYF.

The chain recombines TRBV6-5 with TRBJ2-5; possibly TRBD2 for D (6 bases). V was clipped by 11 bases and J by 3 bases, with 19 bases between them. The germline V gene encodes CDR1 MNHEY and CDR2 SVGAGI. The CDR3 length is 14 residues. CDR3 protein: CAGTVGGSEETQYF. CDR3 sequence (DNA): TGTGCCGGGACGGTGGGGGGTTCAGAAGAGACCCAGTACTTC.

The chain has TRBV19 and TRBJ1-1, with 7 bases aligning to TRBD1. Germline V gives CDR1 LNHDA, CDR2 SQIVND (reference sequence). The CDR3 loop spans 15 amino acids. V was pared by 5 bases and J by 2 bases, with 8 bases of the junction left unmatched. The CDR3 DNA reads as TGTGCCAGTAGTCAACGACAGGGTTTAAACACTGAAGCTTTCTTT. Amino acids: CASSQRQGLNTEAFF. The variable domain in full, completed from reference TRBV19 and TRBJ1-1, reads DGGITQSPKYLFRKEGQNVTLSCEQNLNHDAMYWYRQDPGQGLRLIYYSQIVNDFQKGDIAEGYSVSREKKESFPLTVTSAQKNPTAFYLCASSQRQGLNTEAFFGQGTRLTVV.

This clone was seen only once. This rearrangement joins TRBV27 to TRBJ1-3, with 7 bases identical to TRBD1. The germline V gene encodes CDR1 MNHEY and CDR2 SMNVEV (reference sequence). Trimming at V came to 7 bases and at J to 4 bases, leaving 10 bases not matched to a gene. CDR3 size: 15 residues. CDR3 in DNA: TGTGCCAGCAACCAAGACAGGGACTTAGGAAACACCATATATTTT. It encodes CASNQDRDLGNTIYF.

The chain couples TRBV10-2 to TRBJ1-1; D ambiguous. With 3 bases removed from V and 0 bases from J, the gap between germline ends came to 8 bases. The CDR3 totals 14 residues. In germline, CDR1 is WSHSY, CDR2 SAAADI. The CDR3 region is CASSDRLLNTEAFF. The CDR3 DNA sequence: TGCGCCAGCAGTGACCGTTTATTGAACACTGAAGCTTTCTTT.

The chain employs TRBV30 and TRBJ2-1; TRBD2 aligns across 7 bases. V dropped 5 bases and J dropped 5; count of bases not matched to a gene: 3. The CDR3 covers 12 residues. Per germline, CDR1 GTSNPN and CDR2 SVGIG (reference sequence). The CDR3 region has the DNA TGTGCCTGGGGGAGGGGCAACAATGAGCAGTTCTTC. Translated: CAWGRGNNEQFF.